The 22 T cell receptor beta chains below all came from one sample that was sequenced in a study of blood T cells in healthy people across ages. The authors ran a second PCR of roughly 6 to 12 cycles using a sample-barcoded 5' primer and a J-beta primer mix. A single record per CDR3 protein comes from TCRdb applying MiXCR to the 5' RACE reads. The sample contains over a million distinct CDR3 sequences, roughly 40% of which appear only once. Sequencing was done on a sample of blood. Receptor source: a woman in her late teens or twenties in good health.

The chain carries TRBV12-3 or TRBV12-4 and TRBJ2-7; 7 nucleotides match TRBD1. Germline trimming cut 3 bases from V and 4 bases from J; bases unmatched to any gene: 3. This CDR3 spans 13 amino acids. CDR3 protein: CASSLRGRYEQYF. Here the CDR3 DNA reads TGTGCCAGCAGTTTGAGGGGGCGGTACGAGCAGTACTTC.

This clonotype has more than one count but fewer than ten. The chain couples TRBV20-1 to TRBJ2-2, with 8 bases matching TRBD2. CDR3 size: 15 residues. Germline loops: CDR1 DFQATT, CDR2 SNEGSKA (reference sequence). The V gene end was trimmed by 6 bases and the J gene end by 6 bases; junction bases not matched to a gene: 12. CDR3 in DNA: TGCAGTGCCCGGGGGGGTCTGACCCCCCCCGGGGAGCTGTTTTTT. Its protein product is CSARGGLTPPGELFF.

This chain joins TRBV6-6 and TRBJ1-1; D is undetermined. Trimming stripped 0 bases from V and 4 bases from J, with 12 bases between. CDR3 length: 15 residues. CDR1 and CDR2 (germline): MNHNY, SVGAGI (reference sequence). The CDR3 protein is CASSYSTRVGTEAFF. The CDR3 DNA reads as TGTGCCAGCAGTTACTCGACACGGGTGGGCACTGAAGCTTTCTTT.

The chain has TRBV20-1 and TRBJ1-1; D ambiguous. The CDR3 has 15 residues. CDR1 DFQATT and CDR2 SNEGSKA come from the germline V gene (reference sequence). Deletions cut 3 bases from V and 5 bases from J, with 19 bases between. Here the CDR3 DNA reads TGCAGTGCTAGGGATTTGGGTAATGGTGATACTGAAGCTTTCTTT. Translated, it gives CSARDLGNGDTEAFF.

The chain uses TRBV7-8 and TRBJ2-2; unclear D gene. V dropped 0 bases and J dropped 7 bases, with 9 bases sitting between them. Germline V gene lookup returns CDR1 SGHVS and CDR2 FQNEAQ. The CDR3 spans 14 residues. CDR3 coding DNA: TGTGCCAGCAGCTTAGCCGAACTGGGCGGGGAGCTGTTTTTT. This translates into CASSLAELGGELFF.

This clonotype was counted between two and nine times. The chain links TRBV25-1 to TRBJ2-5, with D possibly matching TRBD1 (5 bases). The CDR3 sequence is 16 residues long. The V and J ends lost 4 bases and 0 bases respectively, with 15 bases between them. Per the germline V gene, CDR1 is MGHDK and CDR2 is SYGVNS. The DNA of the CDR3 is TGTGCCAGCAGTGCAGTGGTAGGGGTTAACCAAGAGACCCAGTACTTC. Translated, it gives CASSAVVGVNQETQYF.

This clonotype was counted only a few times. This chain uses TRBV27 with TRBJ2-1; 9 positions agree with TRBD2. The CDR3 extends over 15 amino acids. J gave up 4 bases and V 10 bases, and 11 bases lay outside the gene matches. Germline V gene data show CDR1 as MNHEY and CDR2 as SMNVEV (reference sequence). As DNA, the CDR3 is TGTGCCACCGCACCCTCTAGCGGGATGTACAATGAGCAGTTCTTC. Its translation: CATAPSSGMYNEQFF.

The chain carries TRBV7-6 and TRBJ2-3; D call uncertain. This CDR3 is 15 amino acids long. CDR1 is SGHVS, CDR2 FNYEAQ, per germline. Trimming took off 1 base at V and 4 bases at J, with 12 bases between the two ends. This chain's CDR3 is CASSLVGSASDTQYF. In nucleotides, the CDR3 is TGTGCCAGCAGCTTAGTGGGGTCTGCCTCAGATACGCAGTATTTT.

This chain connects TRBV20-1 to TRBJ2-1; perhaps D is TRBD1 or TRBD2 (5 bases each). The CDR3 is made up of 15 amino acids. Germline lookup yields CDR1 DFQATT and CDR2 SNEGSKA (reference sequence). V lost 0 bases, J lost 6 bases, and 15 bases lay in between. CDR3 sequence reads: CSARDLGRDLNEQFF. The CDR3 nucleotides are TGCAGTGCTAGAGATCTGGGTCGGGACCTCAATGAGCAGTTCTTC.

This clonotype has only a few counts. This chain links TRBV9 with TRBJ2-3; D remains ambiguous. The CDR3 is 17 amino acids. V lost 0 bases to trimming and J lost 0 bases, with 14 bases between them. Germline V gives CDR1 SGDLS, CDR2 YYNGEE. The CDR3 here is CASSVALTSTSTDTQYF. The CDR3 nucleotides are TGTGCCAGCAGCGTAGCTTTGACCTCCACTAGCACAGATACGCAGTATTTT.

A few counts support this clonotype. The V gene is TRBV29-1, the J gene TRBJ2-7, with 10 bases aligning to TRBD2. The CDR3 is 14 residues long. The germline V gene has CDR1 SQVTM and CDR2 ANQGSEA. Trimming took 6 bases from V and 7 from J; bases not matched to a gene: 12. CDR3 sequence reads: CSVLTSGRYNEQYF. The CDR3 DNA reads TGCAGCGTCCTGACTAGCGGGCGTTACAATGAGCAGTACTTC.

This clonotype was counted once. DNA for the CDR3: TGTGCCTGGAGACCCGGGACAGGGCATGGCTACACCTTC. Encoded protein: CAWRPGTGHGYTF. The rearrangement uses TRBV30 and TRBJ1-2; the match to TRBD1 covers 9 bases. The CDR3 length is 13 residues. V was pared by 3 bases and J by 6 bases, with 5 bases of the junction left unmatched. Per the germline V gene, CDR1 is GTSNPN and CDR2 is SVGIG (reference sequence).

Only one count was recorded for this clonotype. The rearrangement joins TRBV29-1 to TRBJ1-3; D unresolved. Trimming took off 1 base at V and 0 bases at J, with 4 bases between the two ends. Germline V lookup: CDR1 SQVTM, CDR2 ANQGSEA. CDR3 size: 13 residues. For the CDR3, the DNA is TGCAGCGTTGAAGGCAGCTCTGGAAACACCATATATTTT. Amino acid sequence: CSVEGSSGNTIYF.

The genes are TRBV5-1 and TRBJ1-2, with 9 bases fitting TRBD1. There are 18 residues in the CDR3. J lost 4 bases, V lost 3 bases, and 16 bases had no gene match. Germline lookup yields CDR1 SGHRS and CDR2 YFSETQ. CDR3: CASSWTTGTGSSSYGYTF. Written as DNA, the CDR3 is TGCGCCAGCAGCTGGACAACCGGGACAGGGTCGAGTAGCTATGGCTACACCTTC.

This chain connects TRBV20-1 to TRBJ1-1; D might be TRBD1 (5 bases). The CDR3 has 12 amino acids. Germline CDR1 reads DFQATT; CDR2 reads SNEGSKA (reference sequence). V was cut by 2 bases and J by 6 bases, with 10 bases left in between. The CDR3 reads CSARQGISEAFF. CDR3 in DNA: TGCAGTGCTAGACAGGGTATATCTGAAGCTTTCTTT.

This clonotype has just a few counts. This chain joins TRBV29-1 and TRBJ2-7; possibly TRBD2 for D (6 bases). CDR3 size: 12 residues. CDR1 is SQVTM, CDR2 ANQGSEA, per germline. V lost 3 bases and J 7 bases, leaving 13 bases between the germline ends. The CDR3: CSVEGGVGEQYF. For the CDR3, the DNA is TGCAGCGTTGAGGGGGGAGTGGGAGAGCAGTACTTC.

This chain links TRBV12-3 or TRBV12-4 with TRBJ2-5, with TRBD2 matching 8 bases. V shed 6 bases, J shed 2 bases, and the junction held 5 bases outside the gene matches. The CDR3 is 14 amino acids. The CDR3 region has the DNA TGTGCCAGCAGAACTAGCGGTTATCAAGAGACCCAGTACTTC. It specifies CASRTSGYQETQYF.

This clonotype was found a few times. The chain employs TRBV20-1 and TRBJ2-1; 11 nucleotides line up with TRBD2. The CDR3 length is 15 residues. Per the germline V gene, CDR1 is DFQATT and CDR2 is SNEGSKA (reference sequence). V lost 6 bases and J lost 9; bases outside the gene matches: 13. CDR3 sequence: CSASSPGLAGSEQFF. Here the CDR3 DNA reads TGCAGTGCCAGCTCCCCCGGACTAGCGGGTTCTGAGCAGTTCTTC.

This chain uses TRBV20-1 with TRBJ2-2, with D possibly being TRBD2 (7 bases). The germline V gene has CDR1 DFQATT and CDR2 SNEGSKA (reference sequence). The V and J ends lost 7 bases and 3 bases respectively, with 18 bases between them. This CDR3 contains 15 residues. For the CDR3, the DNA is TGCAGTGGCTGGGGGGGGCCGTCCCACACCGGGGAGCTGTTTTTT. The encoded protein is CSGWGGPSHTGELFF.

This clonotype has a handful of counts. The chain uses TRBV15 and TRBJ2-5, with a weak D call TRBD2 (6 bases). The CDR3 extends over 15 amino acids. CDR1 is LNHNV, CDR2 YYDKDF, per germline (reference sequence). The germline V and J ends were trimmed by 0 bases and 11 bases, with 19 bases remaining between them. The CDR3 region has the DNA TGTGCCACCAGCAGAGATCTGGCGGGATGGGTTGAGCAGTACTTC. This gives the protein CATSRDLAGWVEQYF.

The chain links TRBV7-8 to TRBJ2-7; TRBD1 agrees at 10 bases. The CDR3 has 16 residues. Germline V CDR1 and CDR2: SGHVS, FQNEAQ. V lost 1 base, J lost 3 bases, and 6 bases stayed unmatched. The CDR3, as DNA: TGTGCCAGCAGCTTAGGACAGGGGGCACCATTCTACGAGCAGTACTTC. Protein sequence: CASSLGQGAPFYEQYF.

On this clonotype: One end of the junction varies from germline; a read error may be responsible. The CDR3 coding sequence is TGTGCCAGCAGCCAGGGACAGGGATCTGGGGCCAACGTCCTGGCTTTC. This codes for CASSQGQGSGANVLAF. The chain uses TRBV14 and TRBJ2-6, with 9 bases matching TRBD1. The germline CDR1 and CDR2 sequences are SGHDN and FVKESK. There are 16 residues in the CDR3.